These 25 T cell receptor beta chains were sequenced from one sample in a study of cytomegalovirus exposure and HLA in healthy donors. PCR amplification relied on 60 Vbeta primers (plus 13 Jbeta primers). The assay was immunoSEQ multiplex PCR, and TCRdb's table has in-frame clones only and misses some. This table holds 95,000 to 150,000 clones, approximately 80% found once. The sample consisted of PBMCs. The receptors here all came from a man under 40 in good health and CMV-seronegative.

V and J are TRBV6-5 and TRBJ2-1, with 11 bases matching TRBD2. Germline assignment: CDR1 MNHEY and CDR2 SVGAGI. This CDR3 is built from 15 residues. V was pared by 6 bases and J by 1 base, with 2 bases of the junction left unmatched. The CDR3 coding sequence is TGTGCCAGCAGAACTAGCGGGGGTTCCTACAATGAGCAGTTCTTC. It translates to CASRTSGGSYNEQFF.

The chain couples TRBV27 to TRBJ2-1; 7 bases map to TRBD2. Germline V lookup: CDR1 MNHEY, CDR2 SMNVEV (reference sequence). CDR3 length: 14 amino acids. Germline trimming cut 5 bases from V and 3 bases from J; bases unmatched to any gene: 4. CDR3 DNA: TGTGCCAGCAGTATAGGGGACTACTACAATGAGCAGTTCTTC. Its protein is CASSIGDYYNEQFF.

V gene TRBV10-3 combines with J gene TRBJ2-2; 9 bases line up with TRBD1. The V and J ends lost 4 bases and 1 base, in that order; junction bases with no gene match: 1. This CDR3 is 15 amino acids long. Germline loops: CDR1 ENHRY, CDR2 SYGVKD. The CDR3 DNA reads TGTGCCATCAGTGGGACAGGGGAGAACACCGGGGAGCTGTTTTTT. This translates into CAISGTGENTGELFF.

CDR3 region: CAWSADKNQETQYF. As DNA, the CDR3 is TGTGCCTGGAGCGCGGACAAAAACCAAGAGACCCAGTACTTC. The J gene is TRBJ2-5, the V gene TRBV30; perhaps TRBD1 as D (5 bases). Germline CDR1 reads GTSNPN; CDR2 reads SVGIG (reference sequence). The CDR3 is 14 amino acids. V shed 3 bases and J shed 0 bases, with 11 bases lying between them.

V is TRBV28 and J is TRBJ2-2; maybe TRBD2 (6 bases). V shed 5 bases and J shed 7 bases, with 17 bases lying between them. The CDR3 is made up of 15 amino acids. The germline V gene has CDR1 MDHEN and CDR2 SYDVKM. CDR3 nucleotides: TGTGCCAGCAGTCCAGCGGGTGGGAGCAACGGGGAGCTGTTTTTT. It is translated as CASSPAGGSNGELFF. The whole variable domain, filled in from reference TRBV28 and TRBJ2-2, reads DVKVTQSSRYLVKRTGEKVFLECVQDMDHENMFWYRQDPGLGLRLIYFSYDVKMKEKGDIPEGYSVSREKKERFSLILESASTNQTSMYLCASSPAGGSNGELFFGEGSRLTVL.

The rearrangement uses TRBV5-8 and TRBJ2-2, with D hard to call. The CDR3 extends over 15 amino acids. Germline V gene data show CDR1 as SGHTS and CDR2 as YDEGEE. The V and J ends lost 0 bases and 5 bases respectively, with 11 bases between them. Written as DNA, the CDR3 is TGTGCCAGCAGCTTGGTCTCATTCGGTACCGGGGAGCTGTTTTTT. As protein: CASSLVSFGTGELFF.

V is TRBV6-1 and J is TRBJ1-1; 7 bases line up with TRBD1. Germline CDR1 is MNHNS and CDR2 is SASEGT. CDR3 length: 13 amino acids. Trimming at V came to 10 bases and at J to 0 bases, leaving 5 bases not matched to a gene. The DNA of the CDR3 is TGTGCCATTTCGGGACAGCTGAACACTGAAGCTTTCTTT. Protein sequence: CAISGQLNTEAFF.

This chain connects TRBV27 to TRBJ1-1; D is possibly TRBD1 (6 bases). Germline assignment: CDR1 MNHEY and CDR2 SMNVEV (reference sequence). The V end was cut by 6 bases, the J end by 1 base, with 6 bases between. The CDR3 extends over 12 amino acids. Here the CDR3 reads CASRTGNTEAFF. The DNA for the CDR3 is TGTGCCAGCAGGACAGGGAACACTGAAGCTTTCTTT.

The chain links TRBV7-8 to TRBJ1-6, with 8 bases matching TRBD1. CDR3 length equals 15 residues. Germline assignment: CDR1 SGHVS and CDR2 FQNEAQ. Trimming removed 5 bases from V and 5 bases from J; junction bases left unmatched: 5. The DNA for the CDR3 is TGTGCCAGCAGCCGGCGGACAGGGAATAATTCACCCCTCCACTTT. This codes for CASSRRTGNNSPLHF.

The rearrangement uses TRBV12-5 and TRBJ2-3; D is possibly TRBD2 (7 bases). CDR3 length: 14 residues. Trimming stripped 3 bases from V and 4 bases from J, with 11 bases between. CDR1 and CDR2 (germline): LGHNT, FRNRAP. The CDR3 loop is CASGLGGGSDTQYF. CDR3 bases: TGTGCTAGTGGTTTAGGGGGAGGGTCAGATACGCAGTATTTT.

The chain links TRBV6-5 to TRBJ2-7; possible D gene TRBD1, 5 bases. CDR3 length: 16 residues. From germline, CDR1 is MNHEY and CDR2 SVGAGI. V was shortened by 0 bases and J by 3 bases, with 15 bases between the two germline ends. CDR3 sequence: CASSYSGDSPFYEQYF. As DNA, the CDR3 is TGTGCCAGCAGTTACTCTGGCGACAGCCCCTTCTACGAGCAGTACTTC.

In nucleotides, the CDR3 is TGCGCCAGCAGCTTGGAACAGGGGGCCTACAATGAGCAGTTCTTC. Translating gives CASSLEQGAYNEQFF. This rearrangement joins TRBV5-1 to TRBJ2-1; 8 nucleotides line up with TRBD1. The CDR3 covers 15 residues. CDR1 is SGHRS and CDR2 is YFSETQ in the germline V gene. The J segment lost 2 bases and the V segment lost 0 bases, leaving 1 base of the junction unmatched.

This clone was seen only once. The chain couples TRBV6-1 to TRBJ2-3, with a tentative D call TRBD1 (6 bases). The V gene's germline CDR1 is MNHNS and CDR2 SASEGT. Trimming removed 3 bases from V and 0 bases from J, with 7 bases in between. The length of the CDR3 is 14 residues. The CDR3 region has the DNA TGTGCCAGCAGTGAGGGGGCCAGCACAGATACGCAGTATTTT. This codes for CASSEGASTDTQYF.

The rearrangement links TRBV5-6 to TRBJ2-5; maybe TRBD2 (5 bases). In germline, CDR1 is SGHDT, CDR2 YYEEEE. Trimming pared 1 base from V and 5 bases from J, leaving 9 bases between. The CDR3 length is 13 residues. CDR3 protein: CASSLRGSETQYF. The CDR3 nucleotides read TGTGCCAGCAGCTTGCGCGGGTCTGAGACCCAGTACTTC.

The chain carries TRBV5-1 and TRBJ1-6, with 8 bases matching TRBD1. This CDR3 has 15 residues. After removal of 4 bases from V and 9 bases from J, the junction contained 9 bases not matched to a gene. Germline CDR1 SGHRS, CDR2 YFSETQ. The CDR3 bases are TGCGCCAGCAGCGGAGACGGACAGGGCTCTTCACCCCTCCACTTT. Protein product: CASSGDGQGSSPLHF.

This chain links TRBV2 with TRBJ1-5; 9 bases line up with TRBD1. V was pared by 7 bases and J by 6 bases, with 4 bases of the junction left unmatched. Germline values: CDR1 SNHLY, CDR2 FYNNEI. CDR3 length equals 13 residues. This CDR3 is CASMGQGGQPQHF. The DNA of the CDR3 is TGTGCCAGCATGGGACAGGGCGGTCAGCCCCAGCATTTT.

The CDR3 protein is CASSSGQGSGNTIYF. CDR3 DNA sequence: TGTGCCAGCAGTTCGGGACAGGGCTCTGGAAACACCATATATTTT. This rearrangement joins TRBV7-2 to TRBJ1-3; 9 nucleotides match TRBD1. The germline gives CDR1 SGHTA, CDR2 FQGNSA. The CDR3 runs 15 residues. The V gene end was trimmed by 6 bases and the J gene end by 0 bases; junction bases not matched to a gene: 3.

CDR3 sequence reads: CASSFRSTGRGNEQFF. CDR3 nucleotide sequence: TGTGCCAGCAGTTTTAGGAGTACAGGAAGAGGCAATGAGCAGTTCTTC. The V gene is TRBV27, the J gene TRBJ2-1; TRBD1 might be the D (5 bases). The ends were cut back, 3 bases at V and 6 bases at J, with 18 bases in the middle. This CDR3 comprises 16 residues. Germline V CDR1 and CDR2: MNHEY, SMNVEV (reference sequence).

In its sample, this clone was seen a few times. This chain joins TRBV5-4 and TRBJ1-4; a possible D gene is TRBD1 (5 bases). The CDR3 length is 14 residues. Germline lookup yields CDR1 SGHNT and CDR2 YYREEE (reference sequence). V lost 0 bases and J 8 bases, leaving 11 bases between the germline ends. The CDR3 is CASSLVQGDEKLFF. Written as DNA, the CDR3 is TGTGCCAGCAGCTTGGTTCAGGGTGACGAAAAACTGTTTTTT.

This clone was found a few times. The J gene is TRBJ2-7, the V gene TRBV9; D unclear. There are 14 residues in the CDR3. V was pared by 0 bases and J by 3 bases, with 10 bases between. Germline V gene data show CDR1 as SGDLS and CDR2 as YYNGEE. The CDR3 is CASSVGLVGYEQYF. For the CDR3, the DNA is TGTGCCAGCAGCGTAGGTCTAGTGGGCTACGAGCAGTACTTC.

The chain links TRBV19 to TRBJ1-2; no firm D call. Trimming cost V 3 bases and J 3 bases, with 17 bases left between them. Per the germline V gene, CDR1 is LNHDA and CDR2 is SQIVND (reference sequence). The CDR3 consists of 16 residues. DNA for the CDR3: TGTGCCAGTAGTATCAGGCCAGCTTTGATGGACTATGGCTACACCTTC. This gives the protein CASSIRPALMDYGYTF.

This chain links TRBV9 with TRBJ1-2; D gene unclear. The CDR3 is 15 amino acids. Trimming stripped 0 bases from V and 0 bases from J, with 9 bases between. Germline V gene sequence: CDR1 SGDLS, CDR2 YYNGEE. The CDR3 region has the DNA TGTGCCAGCAGCGTAGTTGAGACTGCTAACTATGGCTACACCTTC. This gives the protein CASSVVETANYGYTF. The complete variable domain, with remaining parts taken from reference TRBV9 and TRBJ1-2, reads DSGVTQTPKHLITATGQRVTLRCSPRSGDLSVYWYQQSLDQGLQFLIQYYNGEERAKGNILERFSAQQFPDLHSELNLSSLELGDSALYFCASSVVETANYGYTFGSGTRLTVV.

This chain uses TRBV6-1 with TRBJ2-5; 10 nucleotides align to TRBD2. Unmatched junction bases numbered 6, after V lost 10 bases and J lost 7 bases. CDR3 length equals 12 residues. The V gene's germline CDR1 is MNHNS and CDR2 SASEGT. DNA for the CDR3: TGTGCCATCTTAGCGGGGGGCTTGACCCAGTACTTC. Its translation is CAILAGGLTQYF.

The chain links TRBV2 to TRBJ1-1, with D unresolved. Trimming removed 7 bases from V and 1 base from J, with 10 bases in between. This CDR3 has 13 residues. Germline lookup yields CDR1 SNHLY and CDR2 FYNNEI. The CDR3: CASMGRRNTEAFF. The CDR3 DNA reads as TGTGCCAGCATGGGTAGGAGGAACACTGAAGCTTTCTTT. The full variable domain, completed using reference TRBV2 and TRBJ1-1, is EPEVTQTPSHQVTQMGQEVILRCVPISNHLYFYWYRQILGQKVEFLVSFYNNEISEKSEIFDDQFSVERPDGSNFTLKIRSTKLEDSAMYFCASMGRRNTEAFFGQGTRLTVV.

CDR3 protein: CASSLSGQGWGNSPLHF. The DNA of the CDR3 is TGTGCCAGCAGTTTATCGGGACAGGGGTGGGGTAATTCACCCCTCCACTTT. This sequence joins TRBV27 and TRBJ1-6; 10 bases align to TRBD1. Germline-derived CDR1 and CDR2 are MNHEY and SMNVEV (reference sequence). V lost 0 bases to trimming and J lost 6 bases; unmatched junction nucleotides: 5. The CDR3 is 17 amino acids.